This T cell receptor (beta chain) was captured in a study of CD8 T cells in Susac syndrome. Study-level information: There were Susac syndrome patients who were therapy-naive at blood draw, others on corticosteroids, and others on intravenous immunoglobulin alone.

CD8+ and CD4+ blood T cells underwent TCR beta sequencing. The patients with Susac syndrome were individuals who fulfilled the recently defined diagnostic criteria for disease that was either definite or probable. The TEMRA cells underwent FACS enrichment, while the CD8+ and CD4+ T cells underwent negative isolation. Germline CDR1 reads MDHEN; CDR2 reads SYDVKM. The CDR3 has 16 amino acids. V lost 2 bases, J lost 4 bases, and 7 bases stayed unmatched. This clonotype was observed once. A quantity of about 0.45 to 1 ug RNA underwent reverse transcription using random hexamers. TCRdb called the immunoSEQ multiplex PCR reads again in MiXCR, with one record for every CDR3 protein. The top ten clones hold 0.52% of a sample with some 77,000 distinct CDR3 sequences, 93% of them seen once.

The sequence came from a human donor with Susac syndrome. The V gene is TRBV28, the J gene TRBJ2-3; 9 positions match TRBD2. The specimen sequenced was CD4+ T cells from PBMCs. The DNA of the CDR3 is TGTGCCAGCAGTTTACTAGCTAGCGGGATTCCAGATACGCAGTATTTT. This gives the protein CASSLLASGIPDTQYF.